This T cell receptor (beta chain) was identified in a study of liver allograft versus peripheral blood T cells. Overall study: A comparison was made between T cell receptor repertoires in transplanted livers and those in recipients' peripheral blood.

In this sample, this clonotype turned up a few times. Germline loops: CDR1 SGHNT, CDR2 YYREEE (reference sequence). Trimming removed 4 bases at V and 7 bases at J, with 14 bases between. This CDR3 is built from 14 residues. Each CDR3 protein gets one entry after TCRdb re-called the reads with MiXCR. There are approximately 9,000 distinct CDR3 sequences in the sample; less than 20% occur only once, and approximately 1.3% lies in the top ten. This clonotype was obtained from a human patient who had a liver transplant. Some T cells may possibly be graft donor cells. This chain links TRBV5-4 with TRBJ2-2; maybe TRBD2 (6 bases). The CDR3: CASSRGGENGELFF. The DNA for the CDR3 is TGTGCCAGCAGCCGAGGAGGGGAGAACGGGGAGCTGTTTTTT.